The T cell receptor beta chain described here comes from a study of CD8 T cells in ankylosing spondylitis. Study observations and caveats: A motif in TCR beta, a set of under ten highly homologous variants, appeared characteristic of ankylosing spondylitis blood.

There are a few counts of this clonotype. Its antigen is not identified. Looked up from germline, CDR1 is SGHTA and CDR2 is FQGTGA. V lost 5 bases and J lost 7, with 20 bases in between. The CDR3 is 15 residues long. TCRdb processed the 5' RACE reads anew with MiXCR; each CDR3 protein has one entry. The sample shows around 440,000 distinct CDR3 sequences, 17% of them seen only once. The clonotype originates from a male donor with ankylosing spondylitis. The chain joins TRBV7-3 to TRBJ1-2, with D possibly matching TRBD1 (5 bases). Sequenced material: blood, either unsorted or a sorted T cell fraction (not recorded which). The CDR3 DNA follows: TGTGCCAGCAGCCCGACACCGGGGCCACCGGGTGGCTACACCTTC. It codes for CASSPTPGPPGGYTF.